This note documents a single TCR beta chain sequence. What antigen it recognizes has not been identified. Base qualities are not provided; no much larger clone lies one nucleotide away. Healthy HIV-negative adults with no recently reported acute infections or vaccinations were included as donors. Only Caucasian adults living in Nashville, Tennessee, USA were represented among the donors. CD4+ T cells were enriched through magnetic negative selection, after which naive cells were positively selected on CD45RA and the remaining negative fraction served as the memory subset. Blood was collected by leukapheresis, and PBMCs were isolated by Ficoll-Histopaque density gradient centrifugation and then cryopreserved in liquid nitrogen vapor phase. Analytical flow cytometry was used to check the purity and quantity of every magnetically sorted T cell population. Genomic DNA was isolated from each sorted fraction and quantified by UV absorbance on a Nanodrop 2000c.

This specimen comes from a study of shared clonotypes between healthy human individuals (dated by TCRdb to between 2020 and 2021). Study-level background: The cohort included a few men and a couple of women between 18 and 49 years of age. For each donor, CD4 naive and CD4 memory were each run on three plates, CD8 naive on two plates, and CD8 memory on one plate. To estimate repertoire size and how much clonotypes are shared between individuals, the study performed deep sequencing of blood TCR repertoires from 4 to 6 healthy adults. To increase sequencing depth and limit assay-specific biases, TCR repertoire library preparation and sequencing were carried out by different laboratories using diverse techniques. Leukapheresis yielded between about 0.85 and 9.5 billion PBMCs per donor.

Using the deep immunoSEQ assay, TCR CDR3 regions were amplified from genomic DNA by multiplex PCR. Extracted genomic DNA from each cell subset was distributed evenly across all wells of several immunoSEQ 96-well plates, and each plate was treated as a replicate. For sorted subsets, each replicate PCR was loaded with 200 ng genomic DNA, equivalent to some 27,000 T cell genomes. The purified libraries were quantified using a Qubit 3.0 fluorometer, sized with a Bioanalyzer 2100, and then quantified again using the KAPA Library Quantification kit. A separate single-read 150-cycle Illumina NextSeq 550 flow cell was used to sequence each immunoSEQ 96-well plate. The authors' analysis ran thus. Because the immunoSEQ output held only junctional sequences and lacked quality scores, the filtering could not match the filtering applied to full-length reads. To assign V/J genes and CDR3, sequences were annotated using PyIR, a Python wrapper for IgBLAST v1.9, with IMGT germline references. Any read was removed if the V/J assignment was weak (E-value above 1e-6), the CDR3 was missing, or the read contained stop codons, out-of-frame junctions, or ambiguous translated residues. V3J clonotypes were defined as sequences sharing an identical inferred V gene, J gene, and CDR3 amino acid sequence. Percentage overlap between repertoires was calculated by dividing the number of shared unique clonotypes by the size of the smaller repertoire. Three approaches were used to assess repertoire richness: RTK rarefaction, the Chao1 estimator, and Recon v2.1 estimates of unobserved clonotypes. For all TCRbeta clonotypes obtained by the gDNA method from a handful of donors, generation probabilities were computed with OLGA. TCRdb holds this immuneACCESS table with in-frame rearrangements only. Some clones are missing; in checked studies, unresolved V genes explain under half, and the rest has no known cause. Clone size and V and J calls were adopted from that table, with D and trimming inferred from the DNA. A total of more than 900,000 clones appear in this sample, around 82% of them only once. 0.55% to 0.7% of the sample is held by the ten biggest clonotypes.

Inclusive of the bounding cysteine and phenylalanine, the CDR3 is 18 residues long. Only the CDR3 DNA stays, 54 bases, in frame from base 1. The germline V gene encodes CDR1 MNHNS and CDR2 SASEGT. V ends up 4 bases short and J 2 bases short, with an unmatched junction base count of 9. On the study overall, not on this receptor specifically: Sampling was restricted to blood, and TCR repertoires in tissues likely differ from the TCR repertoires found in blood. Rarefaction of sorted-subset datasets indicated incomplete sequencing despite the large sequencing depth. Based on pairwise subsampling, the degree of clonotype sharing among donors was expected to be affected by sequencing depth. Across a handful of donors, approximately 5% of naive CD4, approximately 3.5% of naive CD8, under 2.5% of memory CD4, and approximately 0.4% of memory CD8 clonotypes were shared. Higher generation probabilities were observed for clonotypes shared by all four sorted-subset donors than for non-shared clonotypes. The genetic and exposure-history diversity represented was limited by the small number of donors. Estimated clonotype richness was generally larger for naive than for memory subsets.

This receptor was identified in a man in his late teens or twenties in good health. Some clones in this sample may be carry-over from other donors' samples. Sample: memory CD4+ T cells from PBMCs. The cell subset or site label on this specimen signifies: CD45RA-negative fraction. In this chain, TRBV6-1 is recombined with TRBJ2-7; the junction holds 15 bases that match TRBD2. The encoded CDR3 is CASSAQTWTSGRAYEQYF. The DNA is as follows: TGTGCCAGCAGTGCGCAGACGTGGACTAGCGGGAGGGCCTACGAGCAGTACTTC.